This TCR beta chain was identified during a study of T cell repertoires in cytomegalovirus infection. About the research overall: Evidence of both CMV infection and a matching HLA type came from public TCR beta signatures.

TCRdb independently ran MiXCR on the reads; one entry per CDR3 protein. Here the sample spans about 7,600 distinct CDR3 sequences, around 47% being singletons. This clonotype has a handful of counts. Its antigen is not known. The V end lost 8 bases, the J end lost 10 bases, and 5 bases lay between the germline ends. This CDR3 contains 8 residues. Study-level results: In two of eight donors, the top clonotype was HLA-C-restricted CMV-specific. Frequencies of public TCR beta families were cumulated, and this identified carriers of CMV plus the relevant HLA.

V gene TRBV12-3 or TRBV12-4 combines with J gene TRBJ1-2; D not certain. The receptor was isolated from a human donor in good health (CMV status not recorded). Some clones in this sample may be carry-over from other donors' samples. Sequencing was carried out using PBMCs, sequenced either directly or after in vitro stimulation (not recorded which). The CDR3 spells CASGDYTF. As DNA, the CDR3 is TGTGCCAGCGGCGACTACACCTTC.